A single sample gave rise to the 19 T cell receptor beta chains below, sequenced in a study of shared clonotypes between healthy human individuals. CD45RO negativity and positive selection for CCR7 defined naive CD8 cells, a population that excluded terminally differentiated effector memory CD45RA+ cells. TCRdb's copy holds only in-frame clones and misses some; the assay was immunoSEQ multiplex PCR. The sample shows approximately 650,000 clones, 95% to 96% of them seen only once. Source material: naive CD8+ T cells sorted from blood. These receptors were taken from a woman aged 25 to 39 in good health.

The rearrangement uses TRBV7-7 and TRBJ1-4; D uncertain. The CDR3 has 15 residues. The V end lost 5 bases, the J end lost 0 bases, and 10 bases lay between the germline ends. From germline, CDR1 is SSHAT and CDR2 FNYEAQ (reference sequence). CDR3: CASSPLETTNEKLFF. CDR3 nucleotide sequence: TGTGCCAGCAGCCCACTTGAAACAACTAATGAAAAACTGTTTTTT.

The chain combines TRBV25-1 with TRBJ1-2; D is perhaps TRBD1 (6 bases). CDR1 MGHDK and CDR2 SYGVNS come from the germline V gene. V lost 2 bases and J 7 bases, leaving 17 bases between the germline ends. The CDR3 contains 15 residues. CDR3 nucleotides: TGTGCCAGCAGTGAACAGGGGTTCCCCCCTGGTGGCTACACCTTC. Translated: CASSEQGFPPGGYTF.

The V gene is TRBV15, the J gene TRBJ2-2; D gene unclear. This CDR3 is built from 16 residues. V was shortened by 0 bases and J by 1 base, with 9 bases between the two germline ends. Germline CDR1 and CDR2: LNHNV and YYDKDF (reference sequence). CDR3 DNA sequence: TGTGCCACCAGCAGAGATGCCACACGGAACACCGGGGAGCTGTTTTTT. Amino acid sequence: CATSRDATRNTGELFF.

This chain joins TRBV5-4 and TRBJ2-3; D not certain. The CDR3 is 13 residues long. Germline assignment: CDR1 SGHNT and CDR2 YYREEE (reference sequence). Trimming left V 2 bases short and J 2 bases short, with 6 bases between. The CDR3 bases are TGTGCCAGCAGCTTTTATCCCACAGATACGCAGTATTTT. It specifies CASSFYPTDTQYF.

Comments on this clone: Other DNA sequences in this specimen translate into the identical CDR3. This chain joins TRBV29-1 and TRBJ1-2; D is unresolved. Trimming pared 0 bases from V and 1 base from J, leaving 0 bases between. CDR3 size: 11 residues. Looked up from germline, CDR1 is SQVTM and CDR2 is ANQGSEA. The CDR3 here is CSVEDNYGYTF. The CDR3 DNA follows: TGCAGCGTTGAAGATAACTATGGCTACACCTTC.

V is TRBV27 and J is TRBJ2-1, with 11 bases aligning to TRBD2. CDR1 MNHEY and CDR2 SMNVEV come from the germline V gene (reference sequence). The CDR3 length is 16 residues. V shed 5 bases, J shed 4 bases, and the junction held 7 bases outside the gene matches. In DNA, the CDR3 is TGTGCCAGCAGTCCCGATGGGACTAGCGGTTACAATGAGCAGTTCTTC. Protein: CASSPDGTSGYNEQFF.

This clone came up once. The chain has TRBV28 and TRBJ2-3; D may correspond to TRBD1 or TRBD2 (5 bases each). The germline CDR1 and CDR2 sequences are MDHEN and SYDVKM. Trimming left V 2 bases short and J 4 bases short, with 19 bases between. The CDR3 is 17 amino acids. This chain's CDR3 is CASSLRDLRQGADTQYF. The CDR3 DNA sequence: TGTGCCAGCAGTTTACGGGACCTTCGGCAAGGTGCAGATACGCAGTATTTT.

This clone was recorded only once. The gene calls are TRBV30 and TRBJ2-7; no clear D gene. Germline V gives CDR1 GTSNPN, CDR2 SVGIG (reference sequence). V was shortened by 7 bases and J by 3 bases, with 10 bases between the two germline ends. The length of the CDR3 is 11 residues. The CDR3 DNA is TGTGCCTCCAATCGAGACTACGAGCAGTACTTC. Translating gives CASNRDYEQYF.

The CDR3 DNA reads TGTGCCAGCAGCTTAACACGGCAGGGAAACAATGAGCAGTTCTTC. As protein: CASSLTRQGNNEQFF. The chain combines TRBV7-9 with TRBJ2-1, with D possibly TRBD1 on 5 matching bases. The germline CDR1 and CDR2 sequences are SEHNR and FQNEAQ (reference sequence). V dropped 2 bases and J dropped 5 bases, with 13 bases sitting between them. The CDR3 has 15 residues.

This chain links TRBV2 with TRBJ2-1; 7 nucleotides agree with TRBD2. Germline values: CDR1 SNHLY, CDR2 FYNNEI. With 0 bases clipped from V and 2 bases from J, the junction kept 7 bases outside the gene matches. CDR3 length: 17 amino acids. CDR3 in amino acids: CASSEASSSGAYNEQFF. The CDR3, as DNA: TGTGCCAGCAGTGAAGCTTCGTCTAGCGGAGCCTACAATGAGCAGTTCTTC. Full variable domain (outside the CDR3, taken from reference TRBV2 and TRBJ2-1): EPEVTQTPSHQVTQMGQEVILRCVPISNHLYFYWYRQILGQKVEFLVSFYNNEISEKSEIFDDQFSVERPDGSNFTLKIRSTKLEDSAMYFCASSEASSSGAYNEQFFGPGTRLTVL.

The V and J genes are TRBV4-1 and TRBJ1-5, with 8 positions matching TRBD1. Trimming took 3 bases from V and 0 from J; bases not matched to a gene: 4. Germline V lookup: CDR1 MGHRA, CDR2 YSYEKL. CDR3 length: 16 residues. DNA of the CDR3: TGCGCCAGCAGCCACCGAGGGACAGGTAGCAATCAGCCCCAGCATTTT. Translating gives CASSHRGTGSNQPQHF.

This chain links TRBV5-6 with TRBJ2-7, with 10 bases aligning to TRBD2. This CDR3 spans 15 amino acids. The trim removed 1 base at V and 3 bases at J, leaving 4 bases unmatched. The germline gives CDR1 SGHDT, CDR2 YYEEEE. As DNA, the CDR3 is TGTGCCAGCAGCTTGTCCCTAGCGGGGGTCTACGAGCAGTACTTC. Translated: CASSLSLAGVYEQYF.

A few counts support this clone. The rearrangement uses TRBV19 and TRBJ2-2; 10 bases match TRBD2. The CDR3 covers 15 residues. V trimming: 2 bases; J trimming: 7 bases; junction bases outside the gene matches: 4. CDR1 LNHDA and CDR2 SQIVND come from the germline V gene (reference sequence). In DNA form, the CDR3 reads TGTGCCAGTAGTATACTAGCGGGAGCCATCGGGGAGCTGTTTTTT. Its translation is CASSILAGAIGELFF. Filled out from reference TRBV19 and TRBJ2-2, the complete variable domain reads DGGITQSPKYLFRKEGQNVTLSCEQNLNHDAMYWYRQDPGQGLRLIYYSQIVNDFQKGDIAEGYSVSREKKESFPLTVTSAQKNPTAFYLCASSILAGAIGELFFGEGSRLTVL.

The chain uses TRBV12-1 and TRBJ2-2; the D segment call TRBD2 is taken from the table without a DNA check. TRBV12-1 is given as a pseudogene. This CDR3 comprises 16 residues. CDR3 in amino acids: CASSRRSGRVYGELFF. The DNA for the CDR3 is TGTGCCAGCAGCCGACGTAGCGGGAGGGTATACGGGGAGCTGTTTTTT.

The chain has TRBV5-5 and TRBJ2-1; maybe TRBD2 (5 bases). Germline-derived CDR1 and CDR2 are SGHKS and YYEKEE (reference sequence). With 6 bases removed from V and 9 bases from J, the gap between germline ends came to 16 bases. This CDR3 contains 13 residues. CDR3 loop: CASTPDWSGEQFF. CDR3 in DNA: TGTGCCAGCACCCCGGACTGGTCGGGTGAGCAGTTCTTC.

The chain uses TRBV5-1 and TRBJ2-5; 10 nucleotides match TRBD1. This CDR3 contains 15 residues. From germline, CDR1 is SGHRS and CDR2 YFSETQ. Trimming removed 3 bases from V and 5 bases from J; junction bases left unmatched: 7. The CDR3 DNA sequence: TGCGCCAGCAGCTGGATGGGACAGGGGCGGGAGACCCAGTACTTC. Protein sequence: CASSWMGQGRETQYF. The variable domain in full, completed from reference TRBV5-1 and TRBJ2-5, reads KAGVTQTPRYLIKTRGQQVTLSCSPISGHRSVSWYQQTPGQGLQFLFEYFSETQRNKGNFPGRFSGRQFSNSRSEMNVSTLELGDSALYLCASSWMGQGRETQYFGPGTRLLVL.

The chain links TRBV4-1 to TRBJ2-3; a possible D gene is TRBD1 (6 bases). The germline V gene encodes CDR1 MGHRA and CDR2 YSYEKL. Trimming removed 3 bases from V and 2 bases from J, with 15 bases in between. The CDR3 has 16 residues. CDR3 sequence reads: CASSQGAERFTDTQYF. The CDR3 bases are TGCGCCAGCAGCCAGGGGGCCGAACGTTTCACAGATACGCAGTATTTT.

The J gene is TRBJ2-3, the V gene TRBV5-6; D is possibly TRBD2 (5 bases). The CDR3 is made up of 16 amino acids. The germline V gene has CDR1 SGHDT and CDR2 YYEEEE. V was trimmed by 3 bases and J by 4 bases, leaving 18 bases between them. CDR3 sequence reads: CASSSVAERLPDTQYF. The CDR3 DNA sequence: TGTGCCAGCAGCTCTGTAGCTGAGCGGCTCCCAGATACGCAGTATTTT.

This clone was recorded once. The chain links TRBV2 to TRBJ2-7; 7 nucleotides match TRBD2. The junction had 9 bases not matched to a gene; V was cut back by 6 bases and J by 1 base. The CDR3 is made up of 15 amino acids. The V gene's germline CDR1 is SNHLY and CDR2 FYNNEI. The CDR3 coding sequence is TGTGCCAGCAGCCATGCGACTAGCCAATCCTACGAGCAGTACTTC. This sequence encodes CASSHATSQSYEQYF. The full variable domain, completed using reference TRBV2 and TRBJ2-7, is EPEVTQTPSHQVTQMGQEVILRCVPISNHLYFYWYRQILGQKVEFLVSFYNNEISEKSEIFDDQFSVERPDGSNFTLKIRSTKLEDSAMYFCASSHATSQSYEQYFGPGTRLTVT.